This entry lists 14 T cell receptor beta chains sequenced from one sample in a study of cytomegalovirus exposure and HLA in healthy donors (dated by TCRdb to 2016 to 2017). Library preparation was by the immunoSEQ multiplex PCR assay. For the multiplex PCR, a mixture combining 60 forward primers for TCR Vbeta segments and 13 reverse primers for TCR Jbeta segments was used. TCRdb took this table from immuneACCESS and kept in-frame rearrangements with V and J called. Such tables lack part of the clones; where checked against another copy, unresolved V genes explain under half of the gap, and the rest is unexplained. The sample has 150,000 or so clones on record, around three quarters of them singletons. The ten largest clones take up approximately 7.1% of the sample. Sequencing was carried out using PBMCs. All receptors derive from a man aged 40-49 years in good health and CMV-seropositive.

This chain links TRBV25-1 with TRBJ2-5; perhaps TRBD1 as D (5 bases). The V gene lost 2 bases and the J gene lost 4 bases, with 17 bases spanning the gap. Germline loops: CDR1 MGHDK, CDR2 SYGVNS. This CDR3 region has 16 residues. CDR3 in DNA: TGTGCCAGCAGTGAAGGAAGTGGCAGGGAAATAGAGACCCAGTACTTC. The encoded protein is CASSEGSGREIETQYF.

The chain couples TRBV11-2 to TRBJ2-7; maybe TRBD2 (6 bases). Trimming removed 0 bases from V and 2 bases from J, with 11 bases in between. Germline values: CDR1 SGHAT, CDR2 FQNNGV. The CDR3 is 15 residues long. This chain's CDR3 is CASSLEGGRAYEQYF. In DNA, the CDR3 is TGTGCCAGCAGCTTAGAGGGAGGTAGGGCCTACGAGCAGTACTTC.

Turning to this clone: Germline and junction disagree at one end, which may indicate a read error. V is TRBV19 and J is TRBJ1-5; TRBD1 matches at 11 bases. Germline CDR1 reads LNHDA; CDR2 reads SQIVND (reference sequence). The CDR3 is made up of 18 amino acids. The CDR3 DNA is TGTGCCGGTAGTATGTCCGCCGGGACAGGGGGAGGCAATCAGCCCCAGCATTTT. Translated: CAGSMSAGTGGGNQPQHF.

This clone was counted a few times. This chain links TRBV19 with TRBJ2-5; no definite D call. Trimming removed 9 bases from V and 1 base from J, with 12 bases in between. Germline CDR1 reads LNHDA; CDR2 reads SQIVND (reference sequence). CDR3 size: 13 residues. CDR3 protein: CASSSLSQETQYF. DNA of the CDR3: TGTGCCAGCTCGTCACTATCCCAAGAGACCCAGTACTTC.

The gene calls are TRBV7-9 and TRBJ2-5; 8 bases are shared with TRBD2. Germline CDR1 SEHNR, CDR2 FQNEAQ (reference sequence). This CDR3 has 17 residues. V was clipped by 3 bases and J by 4 bases; unmatched bases: 13. The DNA of the CDR3 is TGTGCCAGCAGCTTGGCGGGGGGCGCGTCAACAGCAGAGACCCAGTACTTC. This sequence encodes CASSLAGGASTAETQYF.

The gene calls are TRBV7-9 and TRBJ2-1; 7 bases fit TRBD1. Germline V gene lookup returns CDR1 SEHNR and CDR2 FQNEAQ (reference sequence). Losses at the gene ends were 2 bases for V and 5 bases for J; bases not matched to a gene: 3. The CDR3 extends over 14 amino acids. The CDR3 nucleotides are TGTGCCAGCAGCTTAACACAGGGGCACAATGAGCAGTTCTTC. This translates into CASSLTQGHNEQFF.

The chain employs TRBV6-1 and TRBJ2-5; 8 bases agree with TRBD2. The J segment lost 4 bases and the V segment lost 3 bases, leaving 4 bases of the junction unmatched. The CDR3 contains 14 residues. Germline V gives CDR1 MNHNS, CDR2 SASEGT. The CDR3 nucleotides are TGTGCCAGCAGTGACGGGGGGGGTCCAGAGACCCAGTACTTC. It encodes CASSDGGGPETQYF.

This clone occurred once. The chain joins TRBV27 to TRBJ1-6, with D possibly being TRBD1 (5 bases). The ends were cut back, 4 bases at V and 7 bases at J, with 11 bases in the middle. The CDR3 is made up of 14 amino acids. Germline lookup yields CDR1 MNHEY and CDR2 SMNVEV (reference sequence). CDR3 DNA sequence: TGTGCCAGCAGTTACGACAGAGCAAATTCACCCCTCCACTTT. It yields the protein CASSYDRANSPLHF.

In this sample, this clone turned up a few times. This chain joins TRBV18 and TRBJ1-5; TRBD1 matches 7 bases. CDR1 and CDR2 from the germline V gene are KGHSH and LQKENI. V lost 3 bases, J lost 5 bases, and 4 bases stayed unmatched. The CDR3 is 14 amino acids. This chain's CDR3 is CASSPGTEDQPQHF. CDR3 nucleotides: TGTGCCAGCTCACCCGGGACAGAGGATCAGCCCCAGCATTTT.

CDR3: CASSPLGRGDTGELFF. The CDR3 DNA follows: TGTGCCAGCTCACCACTAGGCAGGGGAGACACCGGGGAGCTGTTTTTT. The chain uses TRBV18 and TRBJ2-2, with D possibly TRBD1 on 6 matching bases. Germline CDR1 and CDR2: KGHSH and LQKENI. This CDR3 region has 16 residues. With 1 base removed from V and 3 bases from J, the gap between germline ends came to 12 bases. Filled out from reference TRBV18 and TRBJ2-2, the complete variable domain reads NAGVMQNPRHLVRRRGQEARLRCSPMKGHSHVYWYRQLPEEGLKFMVYLQKENIIDESGMPKERFSAEFPKEGPSILRIQQVVRGDSAAYFCASSPLGRGDTGELFFGEGSRLTVL.

This chain links TRBV25-1 with TRBJ2-5; a weak D match, TRBD2 (7 bases). Deletions cut 8 bases from V and 5 bases from J, with 15 bases between. This CDR3 contains 13 residues. CDR1 is MGHDK, CDR2 SYGVNS, per germline. The CDR3 sequence: CASEGGEGETQYF. CDR3 DNA: TGTGCCAGCGAGGGGGGGGAAGGGGAGACCCAGTACTTC. Based on the CDR3 plus reference TRBV25-1 and TRBJ2-5, the full variable domain is EADIYQTPRYLVIGTGKKITLECSQTMGHDKMYWYQQDPGMELHLIHYSYGVNSTEKGDLSSESTVSRIRTEHFPLTLESARPSHTSQYLCASEGGEGETQYFGPGTRLLVL.

This clone has only one observation. The chain employs TRBV7-6 and TRBJ2-7, with TRBD1 matching over 9 bases. The CDR3 spans 14 residues. V lost 2 bases and J lost 3; bases outside the gene matches: 2. The germline V gene encodes CDR1 SGHVS and CDR2 FNYEAQ. CDR3 residues: CASSLLGQGYEQYF. Here the CDR3 DNA reads TGTGCCAGCAGCTTACTGGGACAGGGCTACGAGCAGTACTTC. Supplemented by reference TRBV7-6 and TRBJ2-7, the full variable domain reads GAGVSQSPRYKVTKRGQDVALRCDPISGHVSLYWYRQALGQGPEFLTYFNYEAQQDKSGLPNDRFSAERPEGSISTLTIQRTEQRDSAMYRCASSLLGQGYEQYFGPGTRLTVT.

This chain joins TRBV18 and TRBJ2-6; no reliable D call. Trimming shortened V by 6 bases and J by 0 bases, and 12 bases separated the two germline ends. Germline V gene data show CDR1 as KGHSH and CDR2 as LQKENI. The CDR3 has 16 amino acids. The CDR3 coding sequence is TGTGCCAGCTCCCTCAGACTGTTCTCTGGGGCCAACGTCCTGACTTTC. It yields the protein CASSLRLFSGANVLTF.

This clone was found once. The CDR3 region is CASSFQWWITSARTDTQYF. The CDR3 DNA reads as TGTGCCAGCAGCTTTCAATGGTGGATTACTAGCGCCCGCACAGATACGCAGTATTTT. The chain couples TRBV7-3 to TRBJ2-3; 7 bases line up with TRBD2. Germline V gives CDR1 SGHTA, CDR2 FQGTGA. The trim removed 3 bases at V and 1 base at J, leaving 16 bases unmatched. This CDR3 is 19 amino acids long.